What follows are 11 T cell receptor beta chains derived from one specimen sequenced in a study of stem cell transplantation in POMP-related autoinflammatory disease. The protocol was immunoSEQ multiplex PCR, while the TCRdb copy is restricted to in-frame clones and leaves out a portion. The data show fewer than 30,000 clones, 82% seen once. The material was CD4+ T cells from PBMCs, obtained before stem cell transplantation. The receptors come from a human donor with POMP-related autoinflammation and immune dysregulation (PRAID).

This sequence joins TRBV6-1 and TRBJ1-5; 8 bases map to TRBD1. Trimming cost V 2 bases and J 9 bases; bases outside gene matches: 6. Looked up from germline, CDR1 is MNHNS and CDR2 is SASEGT. This CDR3 contains 14 residues. Here the CDR3 DNA reads TGTGCCAGCAGTGAATGGAGACAGGGGTCGCCCCAGCATTTT. It codes for CASSEWRQGSPQHF.

The V gene is TRBV19, the J gene TRBJ2-7; no clear D gene. CDR1 is LNHDA and CDR2 is SQIVND in the germline V gene (reference sequence). The CDR3 runs to 14 residues. The V end was cut by 5 bases, the J end by 3 bases, with 14 bases between. The CDR3 sequence: CASSLGPLGYEQYF. The CDR3 region has the DNA TGTGCCAGTAGTTTGGGTCCTTTGGGCTACGAGCAGTACTTC.

This clone occurred once. The V call is TRBV9, the J call TRBJ1-1; no firm D call. This CDR3 is built from 13 residues. Trimming cost V 2 bases and J 1 base, with 6 bases left between them. CDR1 and CDR2 (germline): SGDLS, YYNGEE. CDR3 in DNA: TGTGCCAGCAGCGTGGGAAGGAACACTGAAGCTTTCTTT. Its protein is CASSVGRNTEAFF.

This chain links TRBV18 with TRBJ1-1; 9 nucleotides match TRBD1. Germline CDR1 is KGHSH and CDR2 is LQKENI. The CDR3 is 14 residues long. The V gene end was trimmed by 6 bases and the J gene end by 5 bases; junction bases not matched to a gene: 7. This CDR3 reads CASSQQGARTEAFF. The DNA for the CDR3 is TGTGCCAGCTCTCAACAGGGGGCGCGGACTGAAGCTTTCTTT.

The rearrangement uses TRBV19 and TRBJ1-5, with D perhaps TRBD1 (5 bases). CDR1 and CDR2 from the germline V gene are LNHDA and SQIVND (reference sequence). Trimming removed 4 bases from V and 11 bases from J, with 12 bases in between. This CDR3 is 12 amino acids long. The DNA for the CDR3 is TGTGCCAGTAGTACCCTCAGGGCTGCCCAGCATTTT. Its translation is CASSTLRAAQHF.

The chain joins TRBV13 to TRBJ1-5; D call uncertain. Trimming left V 3 bases short and J 4 bases short, with 10 bases between. Germline CDR1 is PRHDT and CDR2 is FYEKMQ (reference sequence). The CDR3 loop spans 14 amino acids. The CDR3 spells CASSFGMINQPQHF. Written as DNA, the CDR3 is TGTGCCAGCAGCTTCGGGATGATTAATCAGCCCCAGCATTTT.

The J gene is TRBJ1-1, the V gene TRBV5-4; D is uncertain. Germline CDR1 reads SGHNT; CDR2 reads YYREEE (reference sequence). The V gene lost 1 base and the J gene lost 0 bases, with 7 bases spanning the gap. CDR3 length equals 14 residues. Here the CDR3 reads CASSLTALNTEAFF. The CDR3 DNA follows: TGTGCCAGCAGCTTGACGGCGCTGAACACTGAAGCTTTCTTT.

The chain links TRBV5-1 to TRBJ2-3, with D tentatively TRBD1 or TRBD2 (5 bases each). Germline CDR1 and CDR2: SGHRS and YFSETQ. V was pared by 5 bases and J by 3 bases, with 16 bases between. The CDR3 length is 15 residues. The CDR3 sequence: CASSLTGTPTDTQYF. Here the CDR3 DNA reads TGCGCCAGCAGTTTGACCGGGACCCCTACAGATACGCAGTATTTT.

This clone has just one count. The genes are TRBV7-2 and TRBJ1-1; D is unclear. CDR1 SGHTA and CDR2 FQGNSA come from the germline V gene. The V end lost 5 bases, the J end lost 0 bases, and 10 bases lay between the germline ends. The CDR3 has 14 residues. Here the CDR3 reads CASSLMGVNTEAFF. The CDR3 nucleotides read TGTGCCAGCAGCCTAATGGGAGTGAACACTGAAGCTTTCTTT.

DNA for the CDR3: TGTGCCAGCAGCACCATTACTAGCGTCGAGCAGTTCTTC. As protein: CASSTITSVEQFF. This chain joins TRBV5-4 and TRBJ2-1; TRBD2 aligns across 7 bases. In germline, CDR1 is SGHNT, CDR2 YYREEE (reference sequence). J gave up 10 bases and V 4 bases, and 8 bases lay outside the gene matches. The CDR3 is made up of 13 amino acids.

The chain combines TRBV7-3 with TRBJ2-1, with TRBD2 identical over 10 bases. Germline assignment: CDR1 SGHTA and CDR2 FQGTGA. V lost 1 base, J lost 7 bases, and 4 bases stayed unmatched. The CDR3 length is 15 residues. The CDR3 sequence is CASSLSGTSVNEQFF. CDR3 coding DNA: TGTGCCAGCAGCTTAAGTGGGACTAGCGTAAATGAGCAGTTCTTC.